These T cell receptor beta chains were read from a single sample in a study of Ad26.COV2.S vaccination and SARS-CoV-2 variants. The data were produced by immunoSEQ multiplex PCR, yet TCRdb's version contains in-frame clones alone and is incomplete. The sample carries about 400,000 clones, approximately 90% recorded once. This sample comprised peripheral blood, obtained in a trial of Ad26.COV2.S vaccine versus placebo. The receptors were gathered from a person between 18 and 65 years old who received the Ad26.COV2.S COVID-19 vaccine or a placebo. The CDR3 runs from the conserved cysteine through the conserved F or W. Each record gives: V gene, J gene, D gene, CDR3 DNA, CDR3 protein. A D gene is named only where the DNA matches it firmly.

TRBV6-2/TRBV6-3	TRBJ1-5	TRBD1	TGTGCCAGCAGTACTCGCTGGGGACAGGGTGGCAATCAGCCCCAGCATTTT	CASSTRWGQGGNQPQHF
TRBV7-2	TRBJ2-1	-	TGTGCCAGCAGCTTTGCGATCGGGGCTGCTGACAATGAGCAGTTCTTC	CASSFAIGAADNEQFF
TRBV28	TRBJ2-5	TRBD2	TGTGCCAGCAGCCGGGGGGGCGAAGAGACCCAGTACTTC	CASSRGGEETQYF
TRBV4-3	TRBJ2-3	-	TGCGCCAGCAGCCCAACGCACCTAAACAGAGATACGCAGTATTTT	CASSPTHLNRDTQYF
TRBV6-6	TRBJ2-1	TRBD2	TGTGCCAGCAGACCGGGACTAGCGGGCTACAATGAGCAGTTCTTC	CASRPGLAGYNEQFF
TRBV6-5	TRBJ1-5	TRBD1	TGTGCCAGCAGTCCGCTAACAGGGGGCAATCAGCCCCAGCATTTT	CASSPLTGGNQPQHF
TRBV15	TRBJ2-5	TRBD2	TGTGCCACCAGCAGAGATTTGGTAGCGGGGGCGGCCCTCCAAGAGACCCAGTACTTC	CATSRDLVAGAALQETQYF
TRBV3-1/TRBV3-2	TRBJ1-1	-	TGTGCCAGCAGCCCCCCCCGGGGGGGAGGGACTGAAGCTTTCTTT	CASSPPRGGGTEAFF
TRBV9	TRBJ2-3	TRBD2	TGTGCCAGCAGCGGTTTCGGGGGGGTAGCAGATACGCAGTATTTT	CASSGFGGVADTQYF
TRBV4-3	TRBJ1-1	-	TGCGCCAGCAGCGTAGGTGGGGGCATACGAACTGAAGCTTTCTTT	CASSVGGGIRTEAFF
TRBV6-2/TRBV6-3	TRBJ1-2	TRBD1	TGTGCCAGCAGTCCACAGGGGAGGTATGGCTACACCTTC	CASSPQGRYGYTF
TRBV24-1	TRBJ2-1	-	TGTGCCACCAGTGACCGAGGACCTATCTCCTACAATGAGCAGTTCTTC	CATSDRGPISYNEQFF
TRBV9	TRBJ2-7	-	TGTGCCAGCAGCCCGCGGGCGGGGAGGACCTACGAGCAGTACTTC	CASSPRAGRTYEQYF
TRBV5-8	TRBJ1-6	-	TGTGCCAGCAGCCTCTCTCGGGGCTATAGTTCACCCCTCCACTTT	CASSLSRGYSSPLHF
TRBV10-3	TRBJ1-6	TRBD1	TGTGCCATCAGTGAGCGACAGGGGTCATATAATTCACCCCTCCACTTT	CAISERQGSYNSPLHF
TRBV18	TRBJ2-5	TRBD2	TGTGCCAGCACCCCCCAGCGGGGAGCCCAAGAGACCCAGTACTTC	CASTPQRGAQETQYF
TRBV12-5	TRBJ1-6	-	TGTGCTAGTGGTTTGGCGAGGGGACTTTATAATTCACCCCTCCACTTT	CASGLARGLYNSPLHF
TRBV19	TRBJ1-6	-	TGTGCCAGCCGGACCGGAAGCTCCTATAATTCACCCCTCCACTTT	CASRTGSSYNSPLHF
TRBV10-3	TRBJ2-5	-	TGTGCCATCCGTCGGGGAGCGGTGGAGGAGACCCAGTACTTC	CAIRRGAVEETQYF
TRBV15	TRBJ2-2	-	TGTGCCACCAGCAGAGATGGGGACTACACCGGGGAGCTGTTTTTT	CATSRDGDYTGELFF
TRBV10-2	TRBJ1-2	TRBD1	TGCGCCAGCAGAGATCCGACAGGGACTTTCTATGGCTACACCTTC	CASRDPTGTFYGYTF
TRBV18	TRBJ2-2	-	TGTGCCAGCTCAATGGGGAGCACCGGGGAGCTGTTTTTT	CASSMGSTGELFF
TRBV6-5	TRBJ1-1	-	TGTGCCAGCAGTTACTCGGCGGTGAACACTGAAGCTTTCTTT	CASSYSAVNTEAFF
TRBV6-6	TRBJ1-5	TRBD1	TGTGCCAGCACGGGACAGGGTAGTAATCAGCCCCAGCATTTT	CASTGQGSNQPQHF
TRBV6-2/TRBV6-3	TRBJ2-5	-	TGTGCCAGCAGCCCCTGGGCGGGAGAGACCCAGTACTTC	CASSPWAGETQYF
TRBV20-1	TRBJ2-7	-	TGCAGTGTAGCTTTAGTCGACGAGCAGTACTTC	CSVALVDEQYF
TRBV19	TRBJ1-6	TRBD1	TGTGCCAGTAACCTGGGACAGATTAATTCACCCCTCCACTTT	CASNLGQINSPLHF
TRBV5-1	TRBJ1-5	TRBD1	TGCGCCAGCAGCGTGGGGGACAGCTCGGATCAGCCCCAGCATTTT	CASSVGDSSDQPQHF
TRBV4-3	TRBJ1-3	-	TGCGCCAGCAGCCAAACTACATGGGGGGGGGACTCTGGAAACACCATATATTTT	CASSQTTWGGDSGNTIYF
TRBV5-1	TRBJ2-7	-	TGCGCCAGCAGCTTGGCCGGGACTGTACGGGTGACCTACGAGCAGTACTTC	CASSLAGTVRVTYEQYF
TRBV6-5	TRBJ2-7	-	TGTGCCAGCAGAAGGACAAGGTTGGGCGAGCAGTACTTC	CASRRTRLGEQYF
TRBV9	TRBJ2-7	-	TGTGCCAGCAGCCTACGGGACATTTCTTTC	CASSLRDISF
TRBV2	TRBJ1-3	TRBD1	TGTGCCAGCGACGCCGGGACAGGGGGAAACACCATATATTTT	CASDAGTGGNTIYF
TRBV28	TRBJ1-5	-	TGTGCCAGCCAATCCGCAGGGTTACAGCCCCAGCATTTT	CASQSAGLQPQHF
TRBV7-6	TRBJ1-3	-	TGTGCCAGCAGCCCAAAGGCGGCGTCTGGAAACACCATATATTTT	CASSPKAASGNTIYF
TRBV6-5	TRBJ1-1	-	TGTGCCAGCAGTTACTCGAACAGGGTGAGAGGAACTGAAGCTTTCTTT	CASSYSNRVRGTEAFF
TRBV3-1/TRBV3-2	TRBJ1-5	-	TGTGCCAGCAGCCAAGATCACGGTAGCAATCAGCCCCAGCATTTT	CASSQDHGSNQPQHF